The 15 T cell receptor beta chains reported below all come from one sample, sequenced in a study of blood T cell repertoires in COVID-19. Sequenced by immunoSEQ multiplex PCR; TCRdb stores in-frame clones only, minus some. The sample lists around 360,000 clones, 87% seen once, with 3% in the top ten. Sequencing used PBMCs or T cells enriched from blood (not recorded which). The receptors originated from a woman aged 25 to 39 who had recovered from COVID-19.

The J gene is TRBJ1-2, the V gene TRBV19; unclear D gene. Trimming stripped 10 bases from V and 2 bases from J, with 14 bases between. The CDR3 has 13 residues. CDR1 is LNHDA and CDR2 is SQIVND in the germline V gene (reference sequence). CDR3: CATLGWANYGYTF. CDR3 DNA: TGTGCCACCCTTGGGTGGGCAAACTATGGCTACACCTTC.

The chain has TRBV14 and TRBJ1-1; D is unresolved. The V gene's germline CDR1 is SGHDN and CDR2 FVKESK. The V end lost 5 bases, the J end lost 1 base, and 8 bases lay between the germline ends. This CDR3 has 13 amino acids. This CDR3 is CASSSSPNTEAFF. The CDR3 DNA sequence: TGTGCCAGCAGCTCGTCCCCGAACACTGAAGCTTTCTTT. The full variable domain, completed using reference TRBV14 and TRBJ1-1, is EAGVTQFPSHSVIEKGQTVTLRCDPISGHDNLYWYRRVMGKEIKFLLHFVKESKQDESGMPNNRFLAERTGGTYSTLKVQPAELEDSGVYFCASSSSPNTEAFFGQGTRLTVV.

The chain employs TRBV7-3 and TRBJ2-2; tentatively, D is TRBD2 (6 bases). The CDR3 consists of 15 residues. Between the trimmed V and J ends, which lost 4 bases and 4 bases, there was a span of 13 bases. Per germline, CDR1 SGHTA and CDR2 FQGTGA. The CDR3 region has the DNA TGTGCCAGCAGCTCAACGGGACTGAGCACCGGGGAGCTGTTTTTT. Its protein is CASSSTGLSTGELFF.

The genes are TRBV14 and TRBJ1-1; 10 nucleotides align to TRBD1. Germline-derived CDR1 and CDR2 are SGHDN and FVKESK. The CDR3 consists of 15 residues. The V gene end was trimmed by 4 bases and the J gene end by 5 bases; junction bases not matched to a gene: 7. CDR3 coding DNA: TGTGCCAGCAGCCCTACTGGACAGGGGGTGACTGAAGCTTTCTTT. Protein product: CASSPTGQGVTEAFF.

A remark on this clone: Other DNA sequences from this sample encode an identical CDR3 as well. V is TRBV5-1 and J is TRBJ1-1, with D possibly matching TRBD1 (5 bases). Trimming left V 4 bases short and J 0 bases short, with 13 bases between. The CDR3 is 15 residues long. The V gene's germline CDR1 is SGHRS and CDR2 YFSETQ. In nucleotides, the CDR3 is TGCGCCAGCAGCCCCCGGGAGGGGCTGAACACTGAAGCTTTCTTT. It codes for CASSPREGLNTEAFF.

The chain joins TRBV27 to TRBJ2-7; D perhaps matches TRBD2 (6 bases). The CDR3 spans 15 residues. V shed 6 bases and J shed 0 bases, with 15 bases lying between them. Germline V CDR1 and CDR2: MNHEY, SMNVEV (reference sequence). DNA for the CDR3: TGTGCCAGCAGACCCGGGACTTCTTTCTCCTACGAGCAGTACTTC. This sequence encodes CASRPGTSFSYEQYF.

The rearrangement links TRBV6-5 to TRBJ2-3; no clear D. The germline V gene encodes CDR1 MNHEY and CDR2 SVGAGI. There are 14 residues in the CDR3. The V end was cut by 0 bases, the J end by 2 bases, with 6 bases between. CDR3 amino acids: CASSYSGATDTQYF. DNA of the CDR3: TGTGCCAGCAGTTACTCGGGCGCCACAGATACGCAGTATTTT.

V and J are TRBV11-2 and TRBJ2-7, with 10 bases identical to TRBD2. V lost 5 bases to trimming and J lost 1 base; unmatched junction nucleotides: 5. Per the germline V gene, CDR1 is SGHAT and CDR2 is FQNNGV. The CDR3 loop spans 15 amino acids. CDR3 amino acids: CASSRGLAESYEQYF. The CDR3 DNA sequence: TGTGCCAGCAGCCGCGGACTAGCGGAGTCCTACGAGCAGTACTTC.

This chain connects TRBV7-9 to TRBJ2-7, with 9 bases fitting TRBD1. V shed 5 bases and J 5 bases; nucleotides not matched to a gene: 19. Germline-derived CDR1 and CDR2 are SEHNR and FQNEAQ (reference sequence). CDR3 length: 18 amino acids. The CDR3: CASSARYTDRGLRDEQYF. The CDR3 DNA reads TGTGCCAGCAGCGCTCGTTATACCGACAGGGGGTTAAGGGACGAGCAGTACTTC.

This clone has just one count. The rearrangement joins TRBV5-1 to TRBJ1-1; TRBD1 matches 7 bases. Germline loops: CDR1 SGHRS, CDR2 YFSETQ. This CDR3 is built from 15 residues. V was clipped by 4 bases and J by 4 bases; unmatched bases: 10. The chain's CDR3 is CASSAAQQGLTEAFF. The DNA of the CDR3 is TGCGCCAGCAGCGCGGCCCAACAGGGGCTCACTGAAGCTTTCTTT.

This clone was detected once. The chain recombines TRBV28 with TRBJ2-2; D possibly corresponds to TRBD2 (6 bases). The CDR3 loop spans 11 amino acids. Germline values: CDR1 MDHEN, CDR2 SYDVKM. V was shortened by 6 bases and J by 12 bases, with 11 bases between the two germline ends. CDR3: CASSLGGQLFF. The DNA of the CDR3 is TGTGCCAGCAGCCTCGGGGGTCAGCTGTTTTTT.

This chain links TRBV7-2 with TRBJ2-7; 7 nucleotides align to TRBD1. This CDR3 is 14 amino acids long. J gave up 3 bases and V 6 bases, and 8 bases lay outside the gene matches. CDR1 is SGHTA and CDR2 is FQGNSA in the germline V gene. CDR3 amino acids: CASREGQAYYEQYF. In nucleotides, the CDR3 is TGTGCCAGCAGGGAAGGACAGGCCTACTACGAGCAGTACTTC.

This clone has a handful of counts. J is TRBJ2-5 and V is TRBV19; 8 bases fit TRBD2. The CDR3 sequence is 13 residues long. The V and J ends lost 7 bases and 1 base, in that order; junction bases with no gene match: 2. Germline lookup yields CDR1 LNHDA and CDR2 SQIVND (reference sequence). The CDR3 protein is CASNRGGQETQYF. The CDR3 coding sequence is TGTGCCAGTAATCGGGGGGGCCAAGAGACCCAGTACTTC.

The chain employs TRBV5-1 and TRBJ2-1; perhaps TRBD2 as D (6 bases). This CDR3 has 17 amino acids. V was cut by 4 bases and J by 8 bases, with 25 bases left in between. Germline CDR1 SGHRS, CDR2 YFSETQ. The CDR3 protein is CASSRGTSPAMSYEQFF. In DNA form, the CDR3 reads TGCGCCAGCAGCCGCGGGACTTCTCCTGCTATGTCCTATGAGCAGTTCTTC.

The chain combines TRBV11-2 with TRBJ2-3; 9 nucleotides match TRBD1. The CDR3 spans 15 residues. V lost 4 bases, J lost 1 base, and 3 bases stayed unmatched. CDR1 SGHAT and CDR2 FQNNGV come from the germline V gene. The CDR3 protein is CASSSWTGGTDTQYF. The CDR3, as DNA: TGTGCCAGCAGCTCTTGGACAGGGGGCACAGATACGCAGTATTTT.